These 8 T cell receptor beta chains were all obtained from the same sample, sequenced in a study of vaccination and CD4 T cells after COVID-19. With the Oncomine TCR Beta short-read assay, DNA from cultured CD4+ T cells was sequenced. TCRdb reprocessed the PCR reads with MiXCR, giving one entry per CDR3 protein. The table has roughly 7,600 distinct CDR3 sequences, 20% to 25% seen once; the top ten hold roughly 9.1%. This sample's treatment: approximately 9-day PBMC culture with coronavirus spike peptide pools or control peptides (ViraFEST assay). These receptors' targets are unknown. The input for sequencing was CD4+ T cells from blood, cultured in vitro, taken after SARS-CoV-2 vaccination. These receptors all stem from a human donor who had recovered from COVID-19.

V is TRBV2 and J is TRBJ1-1; 7 bases align to TRBD1. This CDR3 contains 15 residues. The junction had 7 bases not matched to a gene; V was cut back by 6 bases and J by 0 bases. Germline CDR1 SNHLY, CDR2 FYNNEI. The CDR3 here is CASSGTVAMNTEAFF. In DNA, the CDR3 is TGTGCCAGCAGCGGGACAGTCGCCATGAACACTGAAGCTTTCTTT.

This clonotype was found a few times. The J gene is TRBJ2-7, the V gene TRBV23-1; possible D gene TRBD1, 5 bases. TRBV23-1 is an open reading frame whose function is uncertain. Trimming pared 2 bases from V and 4 bases from J, leaving 6 bases between. This CDR3 has 12 amino acids. DNA of the CDR3: TGCGCCAGCAGTCAAGACAGTTACGAGCAGTACTTC. Translation gives CASSQDSYEQYF.

The chain uses TRBV4-1 and TRBJ2-1; D gene uncertain. Germline CDR1 and CDR2: MGHRA and YSYEKL. Trimming cost V 0 bases and J 12 bases, with 12 bases left between them. This CDR3 spans 13 amino acids. CDR3 nucleotides: TGCGCCAGCAGCCAAGATTTAGGCCGCGGGCAGTTCTTC. Amino acid sequence: CASSQDLGRGQFF.

In this sample, this clonotype turned up a few times. The chain combines TRBV21-1 with TRBJ2-5. TRBV21-1 is a recognized pseudogene. This CDR3 comprises 12 residues. Here the CDR3 reads CASSNGQETQYF. DNA of the CDR3: TGTGCCAGCAGCAATGGTCAAGAGACCCAGTACTTC.

This clonotype is deemed medium-sized. The V gene is TRBV20-1, the J gene TRBJ1-1; 7 bases are a match to TRBD1. Per germline, CDR1 DFQATT and CDR2 SNEGSKA (reference sequence). The CDR3 runs to 14 residues. J was trimmed by 4 bases and V by 2 bases; bases with no gene match: 7. The CDR3 DNA sequence: TGCAGTGCTAGACGACAGGGAGTGGGCACTGAAGCTTTCTTT. Amino acids: CSARRQGVGTEAFF.

The sample holds many counts of this clonotype. V is TRBV7-9 and J is TRBJ1-5, with a tentative D call TRBD1 (6 bases). The V and J ends lost 4 bases and 4 bases respectively, with 11 bases between them. CDR1 and CDR2 from the germline V gene are SEHNR and FQNEAQ (reference sequence). The CDR3 sequence is 14 residues long. CDR3 bases: TGTGCCAGCAGCTCGACAGGAAATAATCAGCCCCAGCATTTT. It specifies CASSSTGNNQPQHF.

This clonotype was observed many times. V gene TRBV12-3 or TRBV12-4 combines with J gene TRBJ1-6; perhaps TRBD1 as D (6 bases). The CDR3 runs to 14 residues. Trimming took 4 bases from V and 9 from J, leaving 13 bases between them. The CDR3 DNA sequence: TGTGCCAGCAGTTCGTCAGGGGCTCTTTCACCCCTCCACTTT. Amino acids: CASSSSGALSPLHF.

The V and J genes are TRBV28 and TRBJ1-2; 7 bases fit TRBD1. The CDR3 spans 15 residues. Trimming removed 6 bases from V and 4 bases from J; junction bases left unmatched: 11. Germline loops: CDR1 MDHEN, CDR2 SYDVKM. CDR3 bases: TGTGCCAGCAGCGTGGCAGGGGGTTTAATCTATGGCTACACCTTC. Amino acid sequence: CASSVAGGLIYGYTF.